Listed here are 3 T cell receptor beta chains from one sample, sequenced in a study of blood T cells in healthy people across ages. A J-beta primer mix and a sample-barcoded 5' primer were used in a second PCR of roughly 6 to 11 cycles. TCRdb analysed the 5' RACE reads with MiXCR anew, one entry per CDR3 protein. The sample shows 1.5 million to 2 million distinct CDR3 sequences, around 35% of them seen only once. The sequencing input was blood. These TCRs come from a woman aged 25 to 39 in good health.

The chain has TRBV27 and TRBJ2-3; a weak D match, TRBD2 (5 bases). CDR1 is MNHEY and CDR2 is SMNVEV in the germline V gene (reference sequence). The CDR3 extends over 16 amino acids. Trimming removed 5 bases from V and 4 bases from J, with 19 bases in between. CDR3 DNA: TGTGCCAGCAGTCCTCTCCGGAGGAGAGGTGCAGATACGCAGTATTTT. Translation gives CASSPLRRRGADTQYF.

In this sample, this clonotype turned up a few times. The CDR3 spells CATIKDSLSYEQYF. Written as DNA, the CDR3 is TGTGCCACCATCAAGGACAGCCTGTCCTACGAGCAGTACTTC. The chain joins TRBV7-8 to TRBJ2-7; D may be TRBD1 (6 bases). CDR1 is SGHVS and CDR2 is FQNEAQ in the germline V gene. CDR3 length equals 14 residues. V was cut by 10 bases and J by 1 base, with 17 bases left in between.

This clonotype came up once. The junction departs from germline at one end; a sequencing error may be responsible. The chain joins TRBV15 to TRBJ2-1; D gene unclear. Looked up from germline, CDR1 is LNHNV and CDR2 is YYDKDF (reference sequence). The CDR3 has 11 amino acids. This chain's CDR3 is CATRRYSEQFF. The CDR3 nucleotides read TGTGCCACCAGGAGATACAGTGAGCAGTTCTTC.